The rows below give T cell receptor beta chains drawn from one sample of a study of human T cells and chemical hapten exposure. One entry per CDR3 protein, called by TCRdb with MiXCR from the RACE reads. The repertoire has around 260,000 distinct CDR3 sequences, more than 6.5% of them found once; the top ten carry 2% to 3%. Material: whole blood, obtained in connection with sensitization to the hapten diphenylcyclopropenone (DPC). The receptors here all came from a woman in her 40s with alopecia areata. Some clones in this sample may be carry-over from other donors' samples. Both conserved end residues are part of each CDR3. The D gene is left open where the match is weak. Clone size is not always given. Where it is, it says once, few, many or a class for expanded clones.

TRBV6-2/TRBV6-3	TRBD2	TRBJ2-7	NA	CASSYRGLAPVYEQYF	TGTGCCAGCAGTTACAGGGGACTAGCTCCCGTATACGAGCAGTACTTC
TRBV6-1	NA	TRBJ1-5	NA	CASNPQGPSQPQHF	TGTGCCAGCAACCCACAGGGCCCTTCACAGCCCCAGCATTTT
TRBV9	TRBD2	TRBJ2-7	few	CASSAGSGRAKLEQYF	TGTGCCAGCAGCGCCGGTAGCGGGAGGGCCAAGCTCGAGCAGTACTTC
TRBV30	NA	TRBJ2-6	few	CAWSVWGAGANVLTF	TGTGCCTGGAGTGTATGGGGGGCTGGGGCCAACGTCCTGACTTTC
TRBV6-2/TRBV6-3	NA	TRBJ2-1	many	CASSYGRINEQFF	TGTGCCAGCAGTTACGGCAGGATCAATGAGCAGTTCTTC
TRBV7-2	NA	TRBJ2-1	NA	CASSAPSESYNEQFF	TGTGCCAGCAGCGCACCTAGCGAATCCTACAATGAGCAGTTCTTC
TRBV12-3/TRBV12-4	NA	TRBJ2-3	NA	CASKVTDTQYF	TGTGCTTCGAAAGTCACAGATACGCAGTATTTT
TRBV12-5	NA	TRBJ2-1	few	CASAVRSGVGTGNEQFF	TGTGCTAGTGCCGTGCGGTCGGGGGTCGGGACCGGCAATGAGCAGTTCTTC
TRBV9	NA	TRBJ1-1	few	CASSVGHMNTEAFF	TGTGCCAGCAGCGTTGGGCACATGAACACTGAAGCTTTCTTT
TRBV27	TRBD2	TRBJ2-1	many	CASSLSILAFDEQFF	TGTGCCAGCAGTTTATCGATACTAGCGTTTGATGAGCAGTTCTTC
TRBV6-5	TRBD1	TRBJ1-5	few	CASSYDRGGNQPQHF	TGTGCCAGCAGTTACGACAGGGGTGGCAATCAGCCCCAGCATTTT
TRBV27	TRBD1	TRBJ1-5	few	CASSPGTGFGGNQPQHF	TGTGCCAGCAGTCCCGGGACAGGGTTTGGGGGCAATCAGCCCCAGCATTTT
TRBV6-2/TRBV6-3	NA	TRBJ2-7	few	CASSPYTSHGEQYF	TGTGCCAGCAGCCCCTACACCAGTCACGGCGAGCAGTACTTC
TRBV29-1	TRBD1	TRBJ1-1	many	CSVTRDSMNTEAFF	TGCAGCGTTACCCGGGACAGCATGAACACTGAAGCTTTCTTT
TRBV7-9	NA	TRBJ2-3	NA	CASSRRDMSTDTQYF	TGTGCCAGCAGCCGACGGGACATGAGCACAGATACGCAGTATTTT
TRBV10-3	NA	TRBJ2-5	many	CAISGDQETQYF	TGTGCCATTAGCGGAGACCAAGAGACCCAGTACTTC
TRBV6-2/TRBV6-3	NA	TRBJ2-3	few	CASTDGLARSTDTQYF	TGTGCCAGCACCGACGGATTAGCGCGGAGCACAGATACGCAGTATTTT
TRBV7-2	TRBD1	TRBJ2-5	few	CGTGTGEGKTQYF	TGTGGTACCGGGACAGGGGAGGGAAAGACCCAGTACTTC
TRBV2	NA	TRBJ2-7	NA	CASKLGRVRPYEQYF	TGTGCCAGCAAGCTTGGCAGGGTCAGGCCCTACGAGCAGTACTTC
TRBV20-1	NA	TRBJ2-3	few	CSASRRVGSDTQYF	TGCAGTGCTTCCAGGCGGGTGGGGAGTGATACGCAGTATTTT
TRBV5-1	NA	TRBJ1-5	few	CASKMDRKYSNQPQHF	TGCGCCAGCAAAATGGACCGTAAGTATAGCAATCAGCCCCAGCATTTT
TRBV12-3/TRBV12-4	NA	TRBJ2-6	NA	CASSFGGLGANVLTF	TGTGCCAGCAGTTTTGGGGGGCTAGGGGCCAACGTCCTGACTTTC
TRBV6-5	TRBD2	TRBJ2-3	few	CASSGSGSREYF	TGTGCCAGCAGCGGTAGCGGGAGCCGCGAGTATTTT
TRBV7-9	NA	TRBJ2-2	NA	CAFARVGDTGELFF	TGTGCCTTCGCCAGGGTGGGGGACACCGGGGAGCTGTTTTTT
TRBV7-9	NA	TRBJ2-5	few	CASSLAYGGKETQYF	TGTGCCAGCAGCTTAGCCTACGGGGGAAAAGAGACCCAGTACTTC
TRBV6-2/TRBV6-3	TRBD2	TRBJ2-1	few	CASSQWTSGGRDEQFF	TGTGCCAGCAGTCAATGGACTAGCGGGGGGAGGGATGAGCAGTTCTTC
TRBV6-2/TRBV6-3	NA	TRBJ1-5	NA	CASSYSGPQHF	TGTGCCAGCAGTTACTCGGGGCCCCAGCATTTT
TRBV7-6	NA	TRBJ2-4	NA	CASSLGGYTIQYF	TGTGCCAGCAGCTTAGGGGGATACACCATTCAGTACTTC
TRBV6-1	NA	TRBJ2-1	NA	CASWQGSYNEQFF	TGTGCCAGCTGGCAGGGGTCCTACAATGAGCAGTTCTTC
TRBV5-1	NA	TRBJ1-4	few	CASSLYGQGREKLFF	TGCGCCAGCAGCTTGTATGGTCAGGGAAGAGAAAAACTGTTTTTT
TRBV7-9	TRBD2	TRBJ2-1	many	CATPGGRGYNEQFF	TGTGCCACCCCCGGAGGGAGGGGATACAATGAGCAGTTCTTC
TRBV28	TRBD1	TRBJ1-6	few	CASYETGSSPLHF	TGTGCCAGCTATGAGACAGGGAGTTCACCCCTCCACTTT
TRBV19	TRBD2	TRBJ2-1	NA	CASSRWEGEYNEQFF	TGTGCCAGTAGTAGGTGGGAGGGCGAATACAATGAGCAGTTCTTC
TRBV27	TRBD1	TRBJ1-5	few	CASSPGQGGGSNQPQHF	TGTGCCAGCAGCCCCGGACAGGGTGGAGGGAGCAATCAGCCCCAGCATTTT
TRBV5-1	NA	TRBJ2-1	few	CASGQFEGYNEQFF	TGCGCCAGCGGACAGTTTGAGGGATACAATGAGCAGTTCTTC
TRBV9	NA	TRBJ2-4	few	CASSPSALFGAKNIQYF	TGTGCCAGCAGCCCGAGTGCGCTCTTTGGAGCCAAAAACATTCAGTACTTC
TRBV29-1	NA	TRBJ2-1	few	CSVEVQASYNEQFF	TGCAGCGTTGAGGTCCAGGCAAGTTACAATGAGCAGTTCTTC
TRBV4-3	TRBD2	TRBJ2-1	few	CASSQDERASGSDNEQFF	TGCGCCAGCAGCCAAGATGAGAGGGCTAGCGGGAGCGACAATGAGCAGTTCTTC
TRBV6-2/TRBV6-3	TRBD2	TRBJ2-7	many	CARGSGEYEQYF	TGTGCCCGCGGGAGCGGAGAGTACGAGCAGTACTTC
TRBV5-6	NA	TRBJ1-1	NA	CASSLLRGDTEAFF	TGTGCCAGCAGCTTGTTAAGGGGGGACACTGAAGCTTTCTTT
TRBV3-1	TRBD2	TRBJ2-2	NA	CASTRTSANTGELFF	TGTGCCAGCACCAGGACTAGCGCTAACACCGGGGAGCTGTTTTTT
TRBV6-2/TRBV6-3	TRBD1	TRBJ1-1	many	CASSSGTGRTEAFF	TGTGCCAGCAGTTCCGGGACAGGGAGAACTGAAGCTTTCTTT
TRBV4-2	NA	TRBJ2-7	few	CASSQNGAGSYEQYF	TGTGCCAGCAGCCAAAATGGGGCAGGCTCCTACGAGCAGTACTTC
TRBV10-2	TRBD1	TRBJ2-2	few	CASRPGQVGTGELFF	TGCGCCAGCAGGCCGGGACAGGTGGGGACCGGGGAGCTGTTTTTT
TRBV25-1	NA	TRBJ1-1	few	CASSAVNTEAFF	TGTGCCAGCAGTGCAGTTAACACTGAAGCTTTCTTT
TRBV7-2	NA	TRBJ2-3	NA	CASSHQRRADTQYF	TGTGCCAGCAGCCACCAACGGAGGGCAGATACGCAGTATTTT